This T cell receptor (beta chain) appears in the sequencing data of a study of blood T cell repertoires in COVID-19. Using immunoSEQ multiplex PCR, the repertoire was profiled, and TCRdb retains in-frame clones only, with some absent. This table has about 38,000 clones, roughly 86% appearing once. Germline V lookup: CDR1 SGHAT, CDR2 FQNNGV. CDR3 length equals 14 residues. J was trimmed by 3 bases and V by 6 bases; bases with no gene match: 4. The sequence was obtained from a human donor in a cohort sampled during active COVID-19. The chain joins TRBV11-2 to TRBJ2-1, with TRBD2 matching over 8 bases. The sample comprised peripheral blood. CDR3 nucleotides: TGTGCCAGCAGAAGGACTAGCCTCTACAATGAGCAGTTCTTC. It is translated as CASRRTSLYNEQFF.